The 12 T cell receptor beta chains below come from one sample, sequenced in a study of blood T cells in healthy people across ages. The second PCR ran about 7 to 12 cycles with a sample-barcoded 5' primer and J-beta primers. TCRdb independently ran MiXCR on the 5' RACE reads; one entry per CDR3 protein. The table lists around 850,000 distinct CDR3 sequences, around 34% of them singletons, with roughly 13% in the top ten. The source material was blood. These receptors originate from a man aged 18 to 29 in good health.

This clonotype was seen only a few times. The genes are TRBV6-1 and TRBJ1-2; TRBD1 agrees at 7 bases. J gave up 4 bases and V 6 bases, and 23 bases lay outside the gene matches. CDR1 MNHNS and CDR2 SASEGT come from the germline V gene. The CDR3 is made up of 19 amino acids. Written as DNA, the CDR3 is TGTGCCAGCAGGGCCGGGACAGATTCAGGACGGTTTTCGGGCTATGGCTACACCTTC. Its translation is CASRAGTDSGRFSGYGYTF.

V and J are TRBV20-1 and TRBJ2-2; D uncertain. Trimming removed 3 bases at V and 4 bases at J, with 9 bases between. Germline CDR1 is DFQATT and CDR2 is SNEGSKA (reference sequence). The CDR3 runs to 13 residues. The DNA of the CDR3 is TGCAGTGCTAGCCGGGCCACCACCGGGGAGCTGTTTTTT. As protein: CSASRATTGELFF.

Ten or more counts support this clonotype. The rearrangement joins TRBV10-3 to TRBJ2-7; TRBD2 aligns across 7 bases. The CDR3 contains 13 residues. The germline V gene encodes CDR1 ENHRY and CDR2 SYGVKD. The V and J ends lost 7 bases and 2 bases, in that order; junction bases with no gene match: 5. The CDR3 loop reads CAIMGGETYEQYF. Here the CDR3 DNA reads TGTGCCATCATGGGGGGGGAAACCTACGAGCAGTACTTC.

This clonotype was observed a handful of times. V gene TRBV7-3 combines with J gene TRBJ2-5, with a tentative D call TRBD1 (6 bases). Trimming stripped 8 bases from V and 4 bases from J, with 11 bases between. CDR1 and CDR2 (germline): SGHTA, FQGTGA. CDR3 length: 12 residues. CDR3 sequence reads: CASPGVIETQYF. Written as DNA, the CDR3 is TGTGCCAGCCCAGGGGTGATAGAGACCCAGTACTTC.

This CDR3 reads CSATAQGASVRCGYTF. The CDR3 DNA reads TGCAGTGCTACGGCCCAGGGGGCCTCGGTGAGATGTGGCTACACCTTC. This rearrangement joins TRBV20-1 to TRBJ1-2; 8 nucleotides line up with TRBD1. In germline, CDR1 is DFQATT, CDR2 SNEGSKA (reference sequence). V lost 4 bases to trimming and J lost 7 bases; unmatched junction nucleotides: 17. The CDR3 extends over 16 amino acids.

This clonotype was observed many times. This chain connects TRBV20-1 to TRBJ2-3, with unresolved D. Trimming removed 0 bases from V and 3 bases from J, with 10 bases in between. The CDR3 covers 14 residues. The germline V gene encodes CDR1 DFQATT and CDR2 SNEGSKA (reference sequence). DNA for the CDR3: TGCAGTGCTAGAGATCTTGCAGTAACAGATACGCAGTATTTT. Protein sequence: CSARDLAVTDTQYF.

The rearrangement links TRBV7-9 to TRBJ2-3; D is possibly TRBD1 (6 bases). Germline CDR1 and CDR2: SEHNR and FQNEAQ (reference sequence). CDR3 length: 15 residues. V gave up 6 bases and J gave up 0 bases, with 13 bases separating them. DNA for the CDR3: TGTGCCAGCAGTACCAGGGGTCCTAGCACAGATACGCAGTATTTT. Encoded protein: CASSTRGPSTDTQYF.

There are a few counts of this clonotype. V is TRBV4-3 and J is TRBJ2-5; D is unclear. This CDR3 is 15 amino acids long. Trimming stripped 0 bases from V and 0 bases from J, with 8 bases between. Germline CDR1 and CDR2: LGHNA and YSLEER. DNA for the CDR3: TGCGCCAGCAGCCAAGATGTAGGGAACCAAGAGACCCAGTACTTC. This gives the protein CASSQDVGNQETQYF.

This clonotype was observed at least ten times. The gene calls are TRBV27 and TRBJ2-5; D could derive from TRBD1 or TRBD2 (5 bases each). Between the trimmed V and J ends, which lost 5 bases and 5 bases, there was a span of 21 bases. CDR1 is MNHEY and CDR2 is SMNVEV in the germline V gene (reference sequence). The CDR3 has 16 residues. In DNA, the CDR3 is TGTGCCAGCAGTCCAACCCAAAGTGGGTGGGGGGAGACCCAGTACTTC. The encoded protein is CASSPTQSGWGETQYF.

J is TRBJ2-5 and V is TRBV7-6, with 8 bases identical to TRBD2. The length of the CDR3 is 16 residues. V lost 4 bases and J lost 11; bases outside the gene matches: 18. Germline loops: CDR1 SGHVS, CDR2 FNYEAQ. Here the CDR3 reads CASSSIGLAAYNEQYF. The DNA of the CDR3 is TGTGCCAGCAGCTCGATCGGACTAGCCGCCTACAATGAGCAGTACTTC.

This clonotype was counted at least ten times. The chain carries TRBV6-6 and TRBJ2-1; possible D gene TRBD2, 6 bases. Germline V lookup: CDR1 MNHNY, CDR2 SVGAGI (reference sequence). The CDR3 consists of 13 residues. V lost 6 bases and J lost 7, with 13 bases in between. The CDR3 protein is CASSRTGENEQFF. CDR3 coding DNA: TGTGCCAGCAGCCGGACGGGGGAGAATGAGCAGTTCTTC.

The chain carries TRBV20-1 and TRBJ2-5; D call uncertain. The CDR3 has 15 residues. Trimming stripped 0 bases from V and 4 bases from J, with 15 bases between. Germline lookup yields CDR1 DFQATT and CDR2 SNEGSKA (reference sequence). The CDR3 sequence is CSARDPVGQTETQYF. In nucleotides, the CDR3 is TGCAGTGCTAGAGATCCGGTTGGGCAGACAGAGACCCAGTACTTC.